The next 20 T cell receptor beta chains were all read from a single sample in a study of T cell responses to AZD1222 COVID-19 vaccine (dated by TCRdb to the early 2020s). The time point tag for this specimen amounts to: baseline before first vaccination. Library generation was performed with the immunoSEQ multiplex PCR assay. Imported from immuneACCESS, the table was reduced by TCRdb to in-frame sequences with V and J called. These copies leave out some clones; in studies compared against another copy, an unresolved V gene accounts for under half, and the cause of the remainder is not known. Counted in this sample were approximately 73,000 clones; roughly 84% of them appeared once. The top ten clones comprise 9.5% to 10% of the sample. The sample in question was peripheral blood, obtained on day 0 of AZD1222 vaccination. Every receptor here comes from an adult in good health.

This clone has a single count. The V gene is TRBV7-9, the J gene TRBJ1-2; D is undetermined. This CDR3 is 16 amino acids long. V was shortened by 5 bases and J by 0 bases, with 16 bases between the two germline ends. Germline values: CDR1 SEHNR, CDR2 FQNEAQ (reference sequence). The CDR3 nucleotides read TGTGCCAGCAGCCCCTTTCCAGACGGAGCTAACTATGGCTACACCTTC. It yields the protein CASSPFPDGANYGYTF.

The rearrangement links TRBV7-2 to TRBJ1-2; possibly TRBD1 for D (6 bases). The CDR3 is 16 amino acids. Between the trimmed V and J ends, which lost 1 base and 2 bases, there was a span of 14 bases. The germline CDR1 and CDR2 sequences are SGHTA and FQGNSA. The CDR3 loop reads CASSLVAGGQNYGYTF. Written as DNA, the CDR3 is TGTGCCAGCAGCTTAGTCGCGGGGGGGCAAAACTATGGCTACACCTTC. Full variable domain (rest looked up from reference TRBV7-2 and TRBJ1-2): GAGVSQSPSNKVTEKGKDVELRCDPISGHTALYWYRQSLGQGLEFLIYFQGNSAPDKSGLPSDRFSAERTGGSVSTLTIQRTQQEDSAVYLCASSLVAGGQNYGYTFGSGTRLTVV.

In its sample, this clone was seen once. The rearrangement links TRBV27 to TRBJ1-1; D is undetermined. Germline V lookup: CDR1 MNHEY, CDR2 SMNVEV (reference sequence). Deletions cut 2 bases from V and 0 bases from J, with 13 bases between. This CDR3 region has 16 residues. The CDR3 nucleotides are TGTGCCAGCAGTTTAAGCTGGATCTCCATGAACACTGAAGCTTTCTTT. Its translation: CASSLSWISMNTEAFF.

The chain links TRBV10-2 to TRBJ2-5; 10 bases are shared with TRBD2. This CDR3 has 13 residues. V lost 8 bases to trimming and J lost 3 bases; unmatched junction nucleotides: 3. CDR1 is WSHSY, CDR2 SAAADI, per germline. The CDR3 nucleotides read TGCGCCAGCCACCTAGCGGGGGAAGAGACCCAGTACTTC. It specifies CASHLAGEETQYF.

The J gene is TRBJ1-1, the V gene TRBV4-3; 7 bases are shared with TRBD1. This CDR3 region has 15 residues. CDR1 is LGHNA, CDR2 YSLEER, per germline. The trim removed 0 bases at V and 3 bases at J, leaving 4 bases unmatched. CDR3 nucleotides: TGCGCCAGCAGCCAAGATAGGGGGCGGCACACTGAAGCTTTCTTT. Translation: CASSQDRGRHTEAFF.

With regard to this clone: This sequence may be a read error, since a much larger clone differs from it by one base. This rearrangement joins TRBV11-1 to TRBJ1-3; no reliable D call. Germline V gives CDR1 SGHAT, CDR2 FQDESV (reference sequence). V lost 2 bases and J lost 2, with 1 base in between. This CDR3 spans 12 amino acids. The CDR3 protein is CASSLTGNTIYF. CDR3 sequence (DNA): TGTGCCAGCAGCTTAACTGGAAACACCATATATTTT.

The genes are TRBV7-3 and TRBJ2-7, with TRBD2 identical over 11 bases. The germline gives CDR1 SGHTA, CDR2 FQGTGA. The CDR3 spans 18 residues. V shed 4 bases and J 2 bases; nucleotides not matched to a gene: 13. DNA of the CDR3: TGTGCCAGCAGCTCACCCCACCCCGGGACTAGCGGCCCCTACGAGCAGTACTTC. It translates to CASSSPHPGTSGPYEQYF.

As concerns this clone: Germline is not matched at one junction end, which may reflect a read error. The chain combines TRBV11-2 with TRBJ2-7, with D perhaps TRBD1 (5 bases). CDR3 size: 14 residues. CDR1 SGHAT and CDR2 FQNNGV come from the germline V gene. The CDR3 DNA follows: TGTGCCAGCAGCTTAAATGGCGCCGGCGTGGACAAGGACTTC. Its translation: CASSLNGAGVDKDF. The full variable domain, in which reference TRBV11-2 and TRBJ2-7 provide the parts outside the CDR3, is EAGVAQSPRYKIIEKRQSVAFWCNPISGHATLYWYQQILGQGPKLLIQFQNNGVVDDSQLPKDRFSAERLKGVDSTLKIQPAKLEDSAVYLCASSLNGAGVDKDFGPGTRLTVT.

The chain is built from TRBV11-2 and TRBJ2-3; TRBD2 matches 7 bases. V was pared by 1 base and J by 3 bases, with 1 base of the junction left unmatched. Germline loops: CDR1 SGHAT, CDR2 FQNNGV. The CDR3 loop spans 14 amino acids. CDR3 bases: TGTGCCAGCAGCTTAGCGGGGGGTACAGATACGCAGTATTTT. It encodes CASSLAGGTDTQYF.

The rearrangement joins TRBV28 to TRBJ2-4; tentatively, D is TRBD1 (5 bases). Germline V lookup: CDR1 MDHEN, CDR2 SYDVKM. This CDR3 is built from 16 residues. Trimming stripped 0 bases from V and 2 bases from J, with 11 bases between. The CDR3 spells CASSLWAGLPKNIQYF. DNA for the CDR3: TGTGCCAGCAGTTTATGGGCAGGGCTTCCCAAAAACATTCAGTACTTC.

The chain is built from TRBV6-5 and TRBJ2-7; D remains unclear. Germline lookup yields CDR1 MNHEY and CDR2 SVGAGI. V lost 6 bases and J lost 1, with 10 bases in between. CDR3 size: 13 residues. The CDR3 coding sequence is TGTGCCAGCAGGAATAGAGTTTCCTACGAGCAGTACTTC. Its translation: CASRNRVSYEQYF.

This clone showed up just once. This rearrangement joins TRBV28 to TRBJ2-7; 7 nucleotides agree with TRBD2. CDR1 and CDR2 from the germline V gene are MDHEN and SYDVKM. V lost 4 bases to trimming and J lost 0 bases; unmatched junction nucleotides: 12. CDR3 length equals 17 residues. The CDR3 region is CASSSAGRGPPSYEQYF. The CDR3 coding sequence is TGTGCCAGCAGTTCCGCAGGGAGGGGACCACCCTCCTACGAGCAGTACTTC.

This clone came up once. The chain carries TRBV29-1 and TRBJ1-2; D is ambiguous. CDR1 and CDR2 (germline): SQVTM, ANQGSEA. V was clipped by 5 bases and J by 1 base, with 8 bases between them. The CDR3 is 12 residues long. Written as DNA, the CDR3 is TGCAGCGTTCGGGCCATTAACTATGGCTACACCTTC. This translates into CSVRAINYGYTF.

The genes are TRBV28 and TRBJ1-2, with a weak D call TRBD1 (6 bases). Germline V lookup: CDR1 MDHEN, CDR2 SYDVKM. This CDR3 comprises 14 residues. V lost 1 base and J 5 bases, leaving 11 bases between the germline ends. The CDR3 loop reads CASSLLGGRYGYTF. The CDR3 region has the DNA TGTGCCAGCAGTTTATTAGGGGGTCGGTATGGCTACACCTTC.

Here the CDR3 DNA reads TGTGCCAGCTCACCAAATCCGGGACAGAGTACTTCACCCCTCCACTTT. It is translated as CASSPNPGQSTSPLHF. The gene calls are TRBV18 and TRBJ1-6, with 7 bases aligning to TRBD1. CDR1 and CDR2 (germline): KGHSH, LQKENI. CDR3 size: 16 residues. V shed 2 bases, J shed 9 bases, and the junction held 10 bases outside the gene matches.

V gene TRBV18 combines with J gene TRBJ1-1; possible D gene TRBD1, 6 bases. The CDR3 is 12 amino acids. CDR1 KGHSH and CDR2 LQKENI come from the germline V gene. Deletions cut 1 base from V and 7 bases from J, with 7 bases between. CDR3 nucleotide sequence: TGTGCCAGCTCACCACAGGGGGTTGAAGCTTTCTTT. Its protein is CASSPQGVEAFF.

V and J are TRBV2 and TRBJ2-7; 7 bases match TRBD2. Germline V gives CDR1 SNHLY, CDR2 FYNNEI. J gave up 2 bases and V 8 bases, and 12 bases lay outside the gene matches. The CDR3 spans 15 residues. The CDR3 DNA reads as TGTGCCAGCTGGGGAGGGGCAGGTGCGGCCTACGAGCAGTACTTC. Its protein is CASWGGAGAAYEQYF.

The rearrangement uses TRBV4-1 and TRBJ2-7; D is unclear. This CDR3 is built from 14 residues. Trimming took 0 bases from V and 7 from J, leaving 13 bases between them. From germline, CDR1 is MGHRA and CDR2 YSYEKL. The CDR3 sequence: CASSQDPAYREQYF. CDR3 nucleotides: TGCGCCAGCAGCCAAGATCCGGCCTACCGGGAGCAGTACTTC.

The rearrangement uses TRBV7-9 and TRBJ1-5; D gene unclear. V gave up 3 bases and J gave up 11 bases, with 11 bases separating them. The CDR3 contains 12 residues. Germline-derived CDR1 and CDR2 are SEHNR and FQNEAQ (reference sequence). The CDR3 loop reads CASSLQDRAQHF. The CDR3 DNA reads TGTGCCAGCAGCTTGCAAGACCGGGCCCAGCATTTT.

V and J are TRBV2 and TRBJ1-1; the D is unclear. The length of the CDR3 is 12 residues. CDR1 SNHLY and CDR2 FYNNEI come from the germline V gene. The V gene lost 7 bases and the J gene lost 6 bases, with 12 bases spanning the gap. DNA for the CDR3: TGTGCCAGCACCATCGCTGGTCCTGAAGCTTTCTTT. It encodes CASTIAGPEAFF.